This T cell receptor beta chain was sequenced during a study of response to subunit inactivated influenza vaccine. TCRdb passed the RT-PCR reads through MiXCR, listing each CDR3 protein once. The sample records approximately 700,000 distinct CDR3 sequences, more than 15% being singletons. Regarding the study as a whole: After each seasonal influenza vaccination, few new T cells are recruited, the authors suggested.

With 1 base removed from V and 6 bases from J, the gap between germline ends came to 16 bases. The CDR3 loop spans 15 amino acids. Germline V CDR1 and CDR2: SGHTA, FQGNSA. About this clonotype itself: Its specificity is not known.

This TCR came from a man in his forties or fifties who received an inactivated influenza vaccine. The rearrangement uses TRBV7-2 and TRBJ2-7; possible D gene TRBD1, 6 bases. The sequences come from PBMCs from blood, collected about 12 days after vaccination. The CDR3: CASSLERGSLAEQYF. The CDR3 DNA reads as TGTGCCAGCAGCTTAGAGAGGGGGTCCCTCGCCGAGCAGTACTTC.